The 5 T cell receptor beta chains below all came from one sample that was sequenced in a study of cytomegalovirus exposure and HLA in healthy donors. Both 60 Vbeta primers and 13 Jbeta primers went into the PCR. The data were produced by immunoSEQ multiplex PCR, yet TCRdb's version contains in-frame clones alone and is incomplete. This table holds hundreds of thousands of clones, around 65% found once. Sample: PBMCs. The source is a female donor in good health and CMV-seronegative.

The J gene is TRBJ1-5, the V gene TRBV6-5; D not certain. The germline V gene encodes CDR1 MNHEY and CDR2 SVGAGI. CDR3 length: 15 residues. Between the trimmed V and J ends, which lost 2 bases and 0 bases, there was a span of 8 bases. Here the CDR3 reads CASSYRFGSNQPQHF. The CDR3 DNA reads TGTGCCAGCAGTTACCGTTTCGGTAGCAATCAGCCCCAGCATTTT.

This chain joins TRBV19 and TRBJ2-2, with a possible D match to TRBD1 (6 bases). The CDR3 sequence is 13 residues long. Germline V CDR1 and CDR2: LNHDA, SQIVND (reference sequence). The V end lost 8 bases, the J end lost 5 bases, and 12 bases lay between the germline ends. CDR3: CASSGQLTGELFF. The DNA for the CDR3 is TGTGCCAGTTCGGGACAACTTACCGGGGAGCTGTTTTTT.

The chain employs TRBV7-9 and TRBJ2-1; possible D gene TRBD1, 6 bases. Germline V CDR1 and CDR2: SEHNR, FQNEAQ (reference sequence). V gave up 7 bases and J gave up 1 base, with 14 bases separating them. This CDR3 has 15 residues. Here the CDR3 DNA reads TGTGCCAGCACCGGGACAAATGGTTCCTACAATGAGCAGTTCTTC. Protein sequence: CASTGTNGSYNEQFF.

This clone appeared a single time. The chain recombines TRBV5-6 with TRBJ1-2; 9 bases are a match to TRBD1. The CDR3 loop spans 16 amino acids. Germline V gene lookup returns CDR1 SGHDT and CDR2 YYEEEE. The V segment lost 0 bases and the J segment 6 bases; nucleotides outside the gene matches: 9. CDR3 in DNA: TGTGCCAGCAGCTTGGTCGGGACAGGGAGTCCTCATGGCTACACCTTC. The encoded protein is CASSLVGTGSPHGYTF.

The V gene is TRBV7-8, the J gene TRBJ2-7, with D perhaps matching TRBD1 (6 bases). V lost 6 bases, J lost 2 bases, and 14 bases lay in between. The CDR3 loop spans 14 amino acids. CDR1 is SGHVS and CDR2 is FQNEAQ in the germline V gene. As DNA, the CDR3 is TGTGCCAGCAGTTACCGGGACATCGCCTACGAGCAGTACTTC. Amino acids: CASSYRDIAYEQYF.